The entry below describes one TCR beta chain. What it binds is not known. Sequencing was performed with immunoSEQ multiplex PCR; in TCRdb, only in-frame clones are kept and a portion is missing. This table holds a few million clones, roughly nine tenths found once. The sample is drawn from a study of shared clonotypes between healthy human individuals. Study background: Donors had three CD4 naive, three CD4 memory, two CD8 naive and one CD8 memory plate apiece.

The CDR3 length is 14 residues. The germline V and J ends were trimmed by 8 bases and 7 bases, with 21 bases remaining between them. Germline lookup yields CDR1 MNHNS and CDR2 SASEGT. General study findings and limits: How much donors shared clonotypes was expected to be affected by sequencing depth.

This rearrangement joins TRBV6-1 to TRBJ2-7, with D possibly TRBD2 on 7 matching bases. The sequencing input was naive CD4+ T cells sorted from blood. Noted subset: CD45RA+ positively selected. This clonotype was obtained from a man aged 18 to 30 in good health. The CDR3 bases are TGTGCCAGCCACTCTCGACTAGGGGGGGAAGAGCAGTACTTC. Translating it yields CASHSRLGGEEQYF.